This T cell receptor (beta chain) was obtained from a study of cytomegalovirus exposure and HLA in healthy donors. The PCR had 60 Vbeta and 13 Jbeta primers. The assay was immunoSEQ multiplex PCR, and TCRdb's table has in-frame clones only and misses some. Of some 130,000 clones detected, more than 65% appear once; the ten largest clones hold roughly 3.9%. Details on this clone: The antigen remains unidentified.

With V trimmed by 4 bases and J by 1 base, 2 bases remained unmatched. Germline CDR1 and CDR2: MRHNA and SNTAGT. The CDR3 is 15 amino acids. Overall study results and limits: The presence/absence work took it that sequencing depth was about the same across donors.

The chain uses TRBV6-4 and TRBJ1-2; TRBD1 matches at 11 bases. This receptor was taken from a male donor in good health and CMV-seropositive. The source material was PBMCs. The CDR3 nucleotides read TGTGCCAGCAGTGTCGGGACAGGGGGTAACTATGGCTACACCTTC. This translates into CASSVGTGGNYGYTF.